A single sample gave rise to the 21 T cell receptor beta chains below, sequenced in a study of control samples from healthy donors and cancer patients. Profiled with immunoSEQ multiplex PCR; TCRdb holds only in-frame clones, not every one. The sample records about 160,000 clones, approximately 93% being singletons. Material for sequencing was blood. The receptors derive from a woman aged 40 to 55 in good health.

The chain joins TRBV4-3 to TRBJ2-2; TRBD1 matches 7 bases. The CDR3 loop spans 15 amino acids. J gave up 1 base and V 5 bases, and 4 bases lay outside the gene matches. Germline-derived CDR1 and CDR2 are LGHNA and YSLEER. This chain's CDR3 is CASSKGAVNTGELFF. The CDR3 nucleotides are TGCGCCAGCAGCAAGGGGGCGGTGAACACCGGGGAGCTGTTTTTT.

The chain employs TRBV2 and TRBJ2-7, with TRBD1 as a possible D gene (6 bases). Trimming cost V 2 bases and J 3 bases, with 14 bases left between them. The CDR3 extends over 15 amino acids. Per germline, CDR1 SNHLY and CDR2 FYNNEI. This chain's CDR3 is CASSERSGAIYEQYF. The CDR3, as DNA: TGTGCCAGCAGTGAAAGGTCAGGGGCGATCTACGAGCAGTACTTC.

The chain couples TRBV6-1 to TRBJ2-7; 7 nucleotides match TRBD1. Trimming took 0 bases from V and 5 from J; bases not matched to a gene: 4. Looked up from germline, CDR1 is MNHNS and CDR2 is SASEGT. The CDR3 is 14 residues long. The CDR3 sequence is CASSEAGGWDEQYF. CDR3 coding DNA: TGTGCCAGCAGTGAAGCAGGGGGCTGGGACGAGCAGTACTTC.

The CDR3 nucleotides are TGTGCCAGCAGCTTAGTTGGAGGTGAAGCTTTCTTT. Encoded protein: CASSLVGGEAFF. V is TRBV7-8 and J is TRBJ1-1; D ambiguous. Trimming removed 1 base from V and 7 bases from J, with 7 bases in between. CDR3 length equals 12 residues. The germline V gene has CDR1 SGHVS and CDR2 FQNEAQ. The full variable domain, rest sourced from reference TRBV7-8 and TRBJ1-1, is GAGVSQSPRYKVAKRGQDVALRCDPISGHVSLFWYQQALGQGPEFLTYFQNEAQLDKSGLPSDRFFAERPEGSVSTLKIQRTQQEDSAVYLCASSLVGGEAFFGQGTRLTVV.

The chain recombines TRBV18 with TRBJ2-7; TRBD2 matches 12 bases. V lost 0 bases and J lost 0; bases outside the gene matches: 0. The germline gives CDR1 KGHSH, CDR2 LQKENI. This CDR3 is 16 amino acids long. CDR3 coding DNA: TGTGCCAGCTCACCACCGACTAGCGGGAGCTCCTACGAGCAGTACTTC. As protein: CASSPPTSGSSYEQYF.

This clone appeared a few times. The chain joins TRBV6-2 or TRBV6-3 to TRBJ2-5; 7 bases match TRBD1. The trim removed 3 bases at V and 3 bases at J, leaving 7 bases unmatched. The germline CDR1 and CDR2 sequences are MNHEY and SVGEGT. This CDR3 contains 15 residues. This CDR3 reads CASSYTVQGKETQYF. The CDR3 DNA reads TGTGCCAGCAGTTATACAGTACAGGGGAAAGAGACCCAGTACTTC.

This rearrangement joins TRBV14 to TRBJ1-6, with D uncertain. With 1 base removed from V and 2 bases from J, the gap between germline ends came to 6 bases. Germline V CDR1 and CDR2: SGHDN, FVKESK. This CDR3 is 15 amino acids long. CDR3 DNA: TGTGCCAGCAGCCAAGGGGCAGCCTATAATTCACCCCTCCACTTT. It translates to CASSQGAAYNSPLHF.

The V call is TRBV7-8, the J call TRBJ2-3, with D possibly called TRBD1 or TRBD2 (5 bases each). Germline CDR1 reads SGHVS; CDR2 reads FQNEAQ. The CDR3 runs 14 residues. V was pared by 1 base and J by 4 bases, with 9 bases between. CDR3 in amino acids: CASSLGGRADTQYF. The CDR3 nucleotides read TGTGCCAGCAGCTTAGGGGGGAGAGCAGATACGCAGTATTTT.

The genes are TRBV29-1 and TRBJ2-2, with 7 nucleotides matching TRBD1. Germline CDR1 SQVTM, CDR2 ANQGSEA. V was pared by 5 bases and J by 1 base, with 7 bases of the junction left unmatched. CDR3 length equals 15 residues. The CDR3 nucleotides are TGCAGCGTTTTACAGGGGCAGGTGAACACCGGGGAGCTGTTTTTT. Translation gives CSVLQGQVNTGELFF.

The gene calls are TRBV5-4 and TRBJ1-1; no definite D call. The germline V gene encodes CDR1 SGHNT and CDR2 YYREEE (reference sequence). The length of the CDR3 is 14 residues. V lost 0 bases and J lost 1, with 7 bases in between. The CDR3 DNA sequence: TGTGCCAGCAGCTTGGAACGGCCGAACACTGAAGCTTTCTTT. Its protein product is CASSLERPNTEAFF. Drawing the rest from reference TRBV5-4 and TRBJ1-1, the complete variable domain is ETGVTQSPTHLIKTRGQQVTLRCSSQSGHNTVSWYQQALGQGPQFIFQYYREEENGRGNFPPRFSGLQFPNYSSELNVNALELDDSALYLCASSLERPNTEAFFGQGTRLTVV.

The chain has TRBV6-2 or TRBV6-3 and TRBJ1-2, with TRBD1 matching over 9 bases. The CDR3 is made up of 13 amino acids. Germline lookup yields CDR1 MNHEY and CDR2 SVGEGT. Trimming cost V 5 bases and J 8 bases; bases outside gene matches: 6. The DNA for the CDR3 is TGTGCCAGCAGTAGCCGGGACAGGGTAGGCTACACCTTC. It codes for CASSSRDRVGYTF.

The chain has TRBV6-5 and TRBJ2-7; D may match TRBD1 or TRBD2 (5 bases each). The V gene lost 0 bases and the J gene lost 6 bases, with 15 bases spanning the gap. The CDR3 sequence is 15 residues long. In germline, CDR1 is MNHEY, CDR2 SVGAGI. The CDR3: CASSYSRVGVREQYF. In nucleotides, the CDR3 is TGTGCCAGCAGTTACTCGAGGGTGGGGGTGCGCGAGCAGTACTTC.

The chain joins TRBV20-1 to TRBJ2-3; tentatively, D is TRBD1 (5 bases). Germline-derived CDR1 and CDR2 are DFQATT and SNEGSKA (reference sequence). V lost 3 bases and J 0 bases, leaving 13 bases between the germline ends. This CDR3 contains 15 residues. Written as DNA, the CDR3 is TGCAGTGCTAGTAAGGGGCCAGGAAGCACAGATACGCAGTATTTT. This encodes CSASKGPGSTDTQYF.

V is TRBV7-9 and J is TRBJ1-4; D remains unclear. Trimming removed 3 bases at V and 7 bases at J, with 6 bases between. Germline V CDR1 and CDR2: SEHNR, FQNEAQ (reference sequence). CDR3 length equals 12 residues. CDR3 loop: CASSLAAEKLFF. DNA of the CDR3: TGTGCCAGCAGCTTGGCGGCTGAAAAACTGTTTTTT.

The chain couples TRBV12-3 or TRBV12-4 to TRBJ1-6; D gene ambiguous. This CDR3 is built from 13 residues. Trimming left V 6 bases short and J 7 bases short, with 10 bases between. The CDR3 protein is CASSSGRNSPLHF. The CDR3 DNA sequence: TGTGCCAGCAGCTCCGGACGGAATTCACCCCTCCACTTT.

The V and J genes are TRBV13 and TRBJ2-3; 7 nucleotides agree with TRBD1. Germline V gives CDR1 PRHDT, CDR2 FYEKMQ (reference sequence). The V segment lost 5 bases and the J segment 3 bases; nucleotides outside the gene matches: 5. The CDR3 sequence is 14 residues long. The CDR3 sequence is CASSRDRETDTQYF. DNA of the CDR3: TGTGCCAGCAGCCGAGACAGGGAAACAGATACGCAGTATTTT.

This rearrangement joins TRBV10-3 to TRBJ1-4; D is perhaps TRBD1 (6 bases). Germline CDR1 reads ENHRY; CDR2 reads SYGVKD. The V end lost 1 base, the J end lost 7 bases, and 10 bases lay between the germline ends. The CDR3 consists of 14 residues. The chain's CDR3 is CAISEWGAGEKLFF. In DNA, the CDR3 is TGTGCCATCAGTGAGTGGGGGGCCGGTGAAAAACTGTTTTTT.

This rearrangement joins TRBV11-2 to TRBJ1-1; 11 bases agree with TRBD1. With V trimmed by 5 bases and J by 5 bases, 7 bases remained unmatched. CDR3 length: 15 residues. Germline CDR1 is SGHAT and CDR2 is FQNNGV. The CDR3 DNA sequence: TGTGCCAGCAGCCCTGGACAGGGGGCGCGGACTGAAGCTTTCTTT. This encodes CASSPGQGARTEAFF.

This chain links TRBV5-1 with TRBJ2-3; 9 positions match TRBD1. This CDR3 spans 17 amino acids. CDR1 and CDR2 (germline): SGHRS, YFSETQ. With 4 bases clipped from V and 3 bases from J, the junction kept 12 bases outside the gene matches. The chain's CDR3 is CASSATAPGQGTDTQYF. The DNA for the CDR3 is TGCGCCAGCAGCGCAACAGCCCCGGGACAGGGAACAGATACGCAGTATTTT.

The chain uses TRBV25-1 and TRBJ2-3; D gene uncertain. Trimming pared 6 bases from V and 2 bases from J, leaving 9 bases between. CDR1 is MGHDK and CDR2 is SYGVNS in the germline V gene. The CDR3 has 13 residues. The CDR3 DNA sequence: TGTGCCAGCAGGGCCGGAAACACAGATACGCAGTATTTT. This codes for CASRAGNTDTQYF.

The chain carries TRBV3-1 (or the pseudogene TRBV3-2) and TRBJ2-1; weak D call: TRBD2 (6 bases). The germline V and J ends were trimmed by 4 bases and 5 bases, with 12 bases remaining between them. The CDR3 contains 14 residues. From germline, CDR1 is LGHDT and CDR2 YNNKEL (reference sequence). CDR3 loop: CASSPARGNNEQFF. CDR3 DNA: TGTGCCAGCAGCCCCGCCCGGGGGAACAATGAGCAGTTCTTC.